The entry below gives a single T cell receptor (beta chain) sequence along with its context. No cognate antigen has been identified for it. No per-base quality is available; no much larger clone lies one base away. This specimen belongs to a study of CD8 T cells in Susac syndrome (dated by TCRdb to between 2018 and 2021). Study-level background: Whether CD8+ T cell activation and differentiation in Susac syndrome was antigen driven was tested using repertoire sequencing. CD8+ T cell repertoire clonality was compared between about a dozen healthy donors, roughly 14 Susac syndrome patients and around 15 multiple sclerosis patients. The research as a whole found: The TCR sequencing and HLA analysis was acknowledged to have included a relatively small number of individuals.

High-throughput TCR beta sequencing profiled peripheral blood CD8+ and CD4+ T cells from healthy donors, Susac syndrome patients and multiple sclerosis patients. The multiple sclerosis controls were treatment-naive patients who had stable or active relapsing-remitting disease and met the revised McDonald criteria. CD8+ TEMRA cells were enriched by FACS, while bulk CD8+ and CD4+ T cells were purified by magnetic negative isolation. Blood was collected in EDTA tubes and processed within 24 hours, with PBMCs isolated through density gradient centrifugation. PBMCs intended for TCR sequencing were cryopreserved in liquid nitrogen and were subsequently thawed in a 37 degrees C water bath. The sorted or isolated CD4+, CD8+ and CD8+ TEMRA cells had a purity of 90% or higher. RNA was extracted with the RNeasy kit and about 0.5 to 1 ug was reverse transcribed using random hexamers. The immunoSEQ multiplex PCR assay, which covers 54 Vbeta and 13 Jbeta segments, was used to amplify TCR beta CDR3 regions. PCR amplification bias was corrected using a synthetic template baseline for primer optimization and computational correction. Concerning the study's data processing: Only productive sequences were kept, with reads annotated to V, D and J genes according to IMGT and analyzed in immunoSEQ Analyzer. Clonality was calculated as one minus the Shannon entropy normalized by log2 of the number of productive unique sequences. For each patient and control, public and private clones were evaluated within the 100 most prevalent clones. Clones were defined as Susac-specific when absent from the healthy and MS cohorts, from over a thousand published viral clones and from other ImmuneACCESS disease sequences. The public reads were reanalyzed by TCRdb: fastp trimming at Q25, MiXCR alignment, in-frame beta chains only. Each CDR3 protein appears once, grouped with its most common genes and DNA. V and J calls and clone size were set by TCRdb, not the authors. Here the sample has some 450,000 distinct CDR3 sequences; roughly 85% occur a single time. In total, the top ten clones hold under 0.15% of the sample.

V loses 5 bases at its end and J loses 4 bases; junction bases beyond the gene matches: 9. The CDR3, cysteine through phenylalanine, is 15 amino acids long. The kept DNA is CDR3 alone, 45 bases in frame from the first base. Based on the germline V gene, the CDR1 and CDR2 sequences are SGHAT and FQNNGV. The clonotype was recovered from a human donor with multiple sclerosis. The chain is made from TRBV11-2 and TRBJ1-2, and 8 bases in between align with TRBD1. What was sequenced was CD8+ T cells from PBMCs. This receptor carries the CDR3 CASSLLDRVSYGYTF. The DNA is as follows: TGTGCCAGCAGCCTATTGGACAGGGTTAGCTATGGCTACACCTTC.